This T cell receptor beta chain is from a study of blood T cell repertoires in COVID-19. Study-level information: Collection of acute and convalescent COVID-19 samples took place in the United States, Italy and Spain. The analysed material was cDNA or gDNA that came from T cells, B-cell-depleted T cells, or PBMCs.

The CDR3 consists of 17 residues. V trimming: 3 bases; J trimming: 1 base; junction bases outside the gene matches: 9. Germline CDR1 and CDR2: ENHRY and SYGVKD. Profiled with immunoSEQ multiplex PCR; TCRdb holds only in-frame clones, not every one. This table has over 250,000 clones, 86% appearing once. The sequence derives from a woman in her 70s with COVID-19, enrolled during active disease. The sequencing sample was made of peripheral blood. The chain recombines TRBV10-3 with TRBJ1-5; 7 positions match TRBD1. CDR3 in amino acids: CAISDPITGASNQPQHF. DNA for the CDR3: TGTGCCATCAGTGACCCTATAACAGGGGCGAGCAATCAGCCCCAGCATTTT.